This T cell receptor (beta chain) stems from a study of blood T cells in healthy people across ages. Study-level results: While age rose, TCR beta diversity per million T cells dropped in a roughly linear way.

This clonotype was seen a few times. Its antigen is not known. CDR3 length equals 15 residues. Germline loops: CDR1 MDHEN, CDR2 SYDVKM. Losses at the gene ends were 7 bases for V and 1 base for J; bases not matched to a gene: 8. The donors, all healthy, were Caucasians living in Russia, aged about 6 to 95. Next came a second PCR, run for roughly 6 to 11 cycles, which used a sample-barcoded 5' primer along with a J-beta primer mix. A template-switch adaptor that had 12 random nucleotides put a tag on each cDNA molecule. TCRdb recomputed calls from the 5' RACE reads with MiXCR, one row per CDR3 protein. The table has 600,000 to 1,000,000 distinct CDR3 sequences, roughly 64% seen once.

The chain employs TRBV28 and TRBJ2-7; 9 bases line up with TRBD1. Sample: blood. This TCR came from a man in his thirties or forties in good health. CDR3 protein: CASTEPGQGSYEQYF. The CDR3 DNA is TGTGCCAGCACTGAACCGGGACAGGGTTCCTACGAGCAGTACTTC.